Each of the 26 T cell receptor beta chains below was sequenced from the same sample in a study of cytomegalovirus exposure and HLA in healthy donors. PCR was performed using 60 Vbeta and 13 Jbeta primers. The repertoire was sequenced with immunoSEQ multiplex PCR; TCRdb's copy has only in-frame clones and lacks some. The table includes roughly 120,000 clones, around 68% detected once. The sample comprised PBMCs. These receptors all come from a woman between 50 and 59 years old in good health and CMV-seropositive.

The V and J genes are TRBV10-2 and TRBJ1-5; D is possibly TRBD1 (6 bases). The V end was cut by 6 bases, the J end by 9 bases, with 15 bases between. The CDR3 is 13 residues long. CDR1 and CDR2 (germline): WSHSY, SAAADI. DNA for the CDR3: TGCGCCAGCAGCGAAGACAGGTATTGGCCCCAGCATTTT. Residues: CASSEDRYWPQHF.

The V call is TRBV7-2, the J call TRBJ2-2; 12 bases line up with TRBD2. Germline trimming cut 5 bases from V and 6 bases from J; bases unmatched to any gene: 10. The CDR3 sequence is 17 residues long. Germline V gene sequence: CDR1 SGHTA, CDR2 FQGNSA. CDR3 sequence reads: CASSASSGRASAGELFF. The CDR3 DNA is TGTGCCAGCAGCGCCTCTAGCGGGAGGGCCAGCGCCGGGGAGCTGTTTTTT.

The chain is built from TRBV7-9 and TRBJ2-2; 9 bases align to TRBD2. Germline CDR1 and CDR2: SEHNR and FQNEAQ (reference sequence). CDR3 length equals 18 residues. Trimming at V came to 6 bases and at J to 7 bases, leaving 18 bases not matched to a gene. The DNA of the CDR3 is TGTGCCAGCAGTTCCCCACAGGATTTAGGACTAGCGATCGGGGAGCTGTTTTTT. Its protein product is CASSSPQDLGLAIGELFF.

The chain carries TRBV7-9 and TRBJ2-2; tentative D call: TRBD1 (5 bases). Germline V gene sequence: CDR1 SEHNR, CDR2 FQNEAQ (reference sequence). This CDR3 is 16 amino acids long. V was clipped by 5 bases and J by 0 bases, with 13 bases between them. CDR3: CASSPGSDANTGELFF. CDR3 nucleotides: TGTGCCAGCAGCCCAGGGTCGGACGCGAACACCGGGGAGCTGTTTTTT.

The chain joins TRBV11-2 to TRBJ2-5; TRBD1 aligns across 7 bases. V lost 5 bases and J lost 6; bases outside the gene matches: 9. Germline assignment: CDR1 SGHAT and CDR2 FQNNGV. The CDR3 totals 14 residues. CDR3 nucleotides: TGTGCCAGCAGCCCTGGGACAGCCGGGAAGACCCAGTACTTC. Amino acid sequence: CASSPGTAGKTQYF.

Notes on this clone: The sample holds other DNA sequences that translate to the same CDR3. The rearrangement links TRBV6-1 to TRBJ1-2; TRBD1 matches 7 bases. Looked up from germline, CDR1 is MNHNS and CDR2 is SASEGT. This CDR3 region has 12 residues. Losses at the gene ends were 6 bases for V and 8 bases for J; bases not matched to a gene: 6. The CDR3 coding sequence is TGTGCCAGCAGCGAGAGGGGGCCGGGCTACACCTTC. Amino acid sequence: CASSERGPGYTF.

The rearrangement joins TRBV5-5 to TRBJ1-2; 8 bases agree with TRBD1. The CDR3 is 15 residues long. The germline V gene encodes CDR1 SGHKS and CDR2 YYEKEE (reference sequence). V gave up 4 bases and J gave up 3 bases; unmatched junction bases: 8. This chain's CDR3 is CASSNLGQGDYGYTF. CDR3 DNA: TGTGCCAGCAGCAACCTAGGACAGGGTGACTATGGCTACACCTTC.

The chain joins TRBV5-4 to TRBJ1-2; 8 bases agree with TRBD1. This CDR3 is built from 13 residues. V dropped 0 bases and J dropped 7; count of bases not matched to a gene: 2. CDR1 and CDR2 (germline): SGHNT, YYREEE (reference sequence). This chain's CDR3 is CASSLAGGFGYTF. The CDR3 coding sequence is TGTGCCAGCAGCTTGGCAGGGGGCTTTGGCTACACCTTC.

The rearrangement links TRBV29-1 to TRBJ2-3, with TRBD2 matching over 12 bases. CDR1 and CDR2 from the germline V gene are SQVTM and ANQGSEA. The CDR3 is made up of 17 amino acids. V was pared by 1 base and J by 1 base, with 6 bases of the junction left unmatched. CDR3 protein: CSVEGLAGGPGTDTQYF. CDR3 sequence (DNA): TGCAGCGTTGAAGGGCTAGCGGGAGGGCCAGGCACAGATACGCAGTATTTT.

V is TRBV6-5 and J is TRBJ2-3; a weak D match, TRBD1 (5 bases). The CDR3 loop spans 15 amino acids. Trimming left V 0 bases short and J 6 bases short, with 13 bases between. Germline CDR1 and CDR2: MNHEY and SVGAGI. DNA of the CDR3: TGTGCCAGCAGTTACTCGGACAAGAACGCGGATACGCAGTATTTT. Translating it yields CASSYSDKNADTQYF.

This chain's CDR3 is CASSSAGGNQPQHF. CDR3 in DNA: TGTGCCAGCAGCTCCGCGGGCGGCAATCAGCCCCAGCATTTT. The chain has TRBV11-2 and TRBJ1-5; D call uncertain. Germline CDR1 reads SGHAT; CDR2 reads FQNNGV. V lost 4 bases and J lost 2, with 9 bases in between. The CDR3 consists of 14 residues.

V gene TRBV5-1 combines with J gene TRBJ2-1, with 10 bases lining up with TRBD2. CDR1 SGHRS and CDR2 YFSETQ come from the germline V gene. This CDR3 is built from 15 residues. The trim removed 4 bases at V and 8 bases at J, leaving 9 bases unmatched. The CDR3 loop is CASSQLAGAQYEQFF. The CDR3 nucleotides are TGCGCCAGCAGCCAGCTAGCGGGAGCTCAGTATGAGCAGTTCTTC.

V gene TRBV28 combines with J gene TRBJ1-1; tentative D call: TRBD1 (5 bases). Germline V gives CDR1 MDHEN, CDR2 SYDVKM. Trimming pared 6 bases from V and 6 bases from J, leaving 17 bases between. This CDR3 is 14 amino acids long. The CDR3 DNA is TGTGCCAGCAGGCATACAGGCAAGGGCGCTGAAGCTTTCTTT. It encodes CASRHTGKGAEAFF.

The V and J genes are TRBV6-1 and TRBJ2-7; TRBD1 matches at 10 bases. Trimming took 7 bases from V and 6 from J; bases not matched to a gene: 9. Germline CDR1 is MNHNS and CDR2 is SASEGT. CDR3 size: 14 residues. The CDR3 loop reads CASMRDRGFIEQYF. The CDR3 nucleotides read TGTGCCAGCATGAGGGACAGGGGTTTTATCGAGCAGTACTTC.

The chain couples TRBV5-8 to TRBJ1-2; a possible D gene is TRBD1 (6 bases). Trimming took off 7 bases at V and 4 bases at J, with 14 bases between the two ends. CDR1 SGHTS and CDR2 YDEGEE come from the germline V gene. The CDR3 is 13 amino acids. The CDR3 DNA is TGTGCCAGCCACAGGGACTACTCCTATGGCTACACCTTC. As protein: CASHRDYSYGYTF.

The chain joins TRBV6-1 to TRBJ1-5; 8 bases line up with TRBD1. The CDR3 runs to 11 residues. Germline V CDR1 and CDR2: MNHNS, SASEGT. The V segment lost 6 bases and the J segment 15 bases; nucleotides outside the gene matches: 7. The CDR3 DNA reads as TGTGCCAGCAGAGCAGGGGGCAATTGGCATTTT. Protein product: CASRAGGNWHF.

This clone came up a few times. The chain has TRBV4-3 and TRBJ2-1; 8 nucleotides match TRBD2. The CDR3 runs to 15 residues. The junction had 7 bases not matched to a gene; V was cut back by 0 bases and J by 9 bases. Germline values: CDR1 LGHNA, CDR2 YSLEER. The CDR3 loop is CASSQDNGGATEQFF. In DNA, the CDR3 is TGCGCCAGCAGCCAAGATAACGGGGGGGCCACTGAGCAGTTCTTC.

The gene calls are TRBV29-1 and TRBJ1-2; TRBD1 might be the D (5 bases). Germline V lookup: CDR1 SQVTM, CDR2 ANQGSEA. The CDR3 has 13 amino acids. V lost 7 bases and J 4 bases, leaving 16 bases between the germline ends. Here the CDR3 reads CSGSQGNSYGYTF. CDR3 coding DNA: TGCAGCGGATCCCAGGGAAACTCCTATGGCTACACCTTC.

The chain links TRBV7-3 to TRBJ2-4; 10 bases fit TRBD2. The germline gives CDR1 SGHTA, CDR2 FQGTGA. This CDR3 is 15 amino acids long. Trimming took 5 bases from V and 7 from J; bases not matched to a gene: 8. CDR3 nucleotide sequence: TGTGCCAGCAGCGCACTAGCGGGGAGGGGTAACATTCAGTACTTC. Translating it yields CASSALAGRGNIQYF.

For the CDR3, the DNA is TGTGCCAGCAGTTCGATCGGGACAGGGGGTAGTGCTGGGGCCAACGTCCTGACTTTC. Amino acids: CASSSIGTGGSAGANVLTF. V gene TRBV28 combines with J gene TRBJ2-6; 11 bases fit TRBD1. The CDR3 sequence is 19 residues long. Germline V gene lookup returns CDR1 MDHEN and CDR2 SYDVKM. V trimming: 4 bases; J trimming: 2 bases; junction bases outside the gene matches: 10.

The chain links TRBV27 to TRBJ2-2, with a possible D match to TRBD1 (5 bases). This CDR3 region has 15 residues. The V end lost 7 bases, the J end lost 4 bases, and 16 bases lay between the germline ends. Germline assignment: CDR1 MNHEY and CDR2 SMNVEV (reference sequence). The CDR3 spells CASNIDPRGTGELFF. CDR3 bases: TGTGCCAGCAACATAGATCCTAGGGGCACCGGGGAGCTGTTTTTT.

The J gene is TRBJ2-3, the V gene TRBV5-4, with D tentatively TRBD2 (7 bases). The CDR3 contains 16 residues. Trimming took off 2 bases at V and 2 bases at J, with 15 bases between the two ends. In germline, CDR1 is SGHNT, CDR2 YYREEE (reference sequence). For the CDR3, the DNA is TGTGCCAGCAGCTTTGGGGGGGCCCAATACACAGATACGCAGTATTTT. This sequence encodes CASSFGGAQYTDTQYF.

This clone was counted at least ten times. The chain links TRBV5-6 to TRBJ1-4; no firm D call. This CDR3 has 16 amino acids. The V end lost 6 bases, the J end lost 7 bases, and 22 bases lay between the germline ends. CDR1 is SGHDT, CDR2 YYEEEE, per germline. The CDR3, as DNA: TGTGCCAGCACCCACCTTGGGAGCCAGGCGGGTGAAAAACTGTTTTTT. Amino acids: CASTHLGSQAGEKLFF.

CDR3: CASSYEGLNYGYTF. In nucleotides, the CDR3 is TGTGCCAGCAGCTATGAGGGCCTTAACTATGGCTACACCTTC. The chain uses TRBV5-6 and TRBJ1-2; D is unresolved. Per germline, CDR1 SGHDT and CDR2 YYEEEE. CDR3 length: 14 amino acids. V lost 3 bases and J 1 base, leaving 10 bases between the germline ends.

The chain uses TRBV5-8 and TRBJ2-2, with a tentative D call TRBD2 (7 bases). The length of the CDR3 is 17 residues. The germline CDR1 and CDR2 sequences are SGHTS and YDEGEE. V lost 4 bases and J 2 bases, leaving 18 bases between the germline ends. CDR3 loop: CASSQGVGGRNTGELFF. The CDR3 nucleotides read TGTGCCAGCAGCCAGGGAGTCGGGGGGCGAAACACCGGGGAGCTGTTTTTT. Based on the CDR3 plus reference TRBV5-8 and TRBJ2-2, the full variable domain is EAGVTQSPTHLIKTRGQQATLRCSPISGHTSVYWYQQALGLGLQFLLWYDEGEERNRGNFPPRFSGRQFPNYSSELNVNALELEDSALYLCASSQGVGGRNTGELFFGEGSRLTVL.

On this clone itself: At one boundary the junction diverges from the germline segment, which might be a read error. The CDR3 protein is CASSLGQASSEAFF. The CDR3 DNA is TGCGCCAGCAGTTTGGGACAGGCGTCTTCTGAAGCTTTCTTT. V and J are TRBV5-1 and TRBJ1-1, with 8 bases lining up with TRBD1. CDR3 size: 14 residues. Looked up from germline, CDR1 is SGHRS and CDR2 is YFSETQ. Supplemented by reference TRBV5-1 and TRBJ1-1, the full variable domain reads KAGVTQTPRYLIKTRGQQVTLSCSPISGHRSVSWYQQTPGQGLQFLFEYFSETQRNKGNFPGRFSGRQFSNSRSEMNVSTLELGDSALYLCASSLGQASSEAFFGQGTRLTVV.